This passage covers 30 T cell receptor beta chains from one sample sequenced in a study of blood T cells in healthy people across ages. A sample-barcoded 5' primer and a J-beta primer mix were used in a second PCR of roughly 7 to 11 cycles. TCRdb independently ran MiXCR on the 5' RACE reads; one entry per CDR3 protein. Found here are about 930,000 distinct CDR3 sequences, 25% to 35% of them singletons; the top ten hold more than 8.5%. The same specimen was also included in a second study, on T cells of mothers and their children.

The sample taken for sequencing was blood. Receptors originate from a woman in her 40s in good health.

This clonotype came up a few times. A read error may account for a junction end that differs from germline. V is TRBV18 and J is TRBJ1-1; D is unresolved. Germline-derived CDR1 and CDR2 are KGHSH and LQKENI. CDR3 length: 13 residues. The CDR3: CAGSPPGNTEAFF. The CDR3 DNA reads TGTGCCGGCTCACCACCAGGGAACACTGAAGCTTTCTTT.

This clonotype was recorded only once. This chain links TRBV27 with TRBJ2-7; the D is unclear. V dropped 6 bases and J dropped 7 bases, with 13 bases sitting between them. In germline, CDR1 is MNHEY, CDR2 SMNVEV (reference sequence). The CDR3 runs 12 residues. The CDR3 region has the DNA TGTGCCAGCAGCGTCACGAGCAATGAGCAGTACTTC. Translating gives CASSVTSNEQYF.

Remarks on this clonotype: A clone one base away is much larger, so this may be a read error. The CDR3 bases are TGCAGTGTATGGAAGCGGGGGAATGAAAAACTGTTTTTT. This translates into CSVWKRGNEKLFF. J is TRBJ1-4 and V is TRBV20-1; D may be TRBD1 (5 bases). With 7 bases removed from V and 5 bases from J, the gap between germline ends came to 14 bases. Germline loops: CDR1 DFQATT, CDR2 SNEGSKA (reference sequence). The CDR3 spans 13 residues.

The chain joins TRBV20-1 to TRBJ2-5, with D possibly TRBD1 on 6 matching bases. The CDR3 is 14 amino acids. The germline gives CDR1 DFQATT, CDR2 SNEGSKA (reference sequence). V was trimmed by 6 bases and J by 2 bases, leaving 16 bases between them. The DNA for the CDR3 is TGCAGTGCGAAGGGGGTGGAGGATCAAGAGACCCAGTACTTC. Translated: CSAKGVEDQETQYF.

This clonotype was seen more than once but under ten times. This may arise from a read error, as a much more abundant clone is one base away. This rearrangement joins TRBV27 to TRBJ2-5; 8 positions agree with TRBD2. The end of the DNA is better explained by TRBJ2-7, so the J call may be wrong. The CDR3 runs to 13 residues. Germline values: CDR1 MNHEY, CDR2 SMNVEV (reference sequence). This CDR3 is CANSLRGGYEQYF. CDR3 DNA sequence: TGTGCCAACAGTTTACGGGGGGGCTACGAGCAGTACTTC.

The V call is TRBV6-2 or TRBV6-3, the J call TRBJ1-2; no clear D gene. The germline V and J ends were trimmed by 5 bases and 4 bases, with 11 bases remaining between them. Germline V lookup: CDR1 MNHEY, CDR2 SVGEGT. This CDR3 spans 13 amino acids. DNA for the CDR3: TGTGCCAGCAGTGATGGACGGAGCTATGGCTACACCTTC. Translated: CASSDGRSYGYTF.

The V call is TRBV28, the J call TRBJ1-5; TRBD1 might be the D (5 bases). The CDR3 loop spans 17 amino acids. Per germline, CDR1 MDHEN and CDR2 SYDVKM. The V and J ends lost 5 bases and 0 bases respectively, with 17 bases between them. The CDR3 sequence is CASSGPRQHYSNQPQHF. The CDR3 DNA reads TGTGCCAGCAGTGGCCCTCGACAGCATTATAGCAATCAGCCCCAGCATTTT.

A word on this clonotype: This may arise from a read error, as a much more abundant clone is one base away. The chain has TRBV20-1 and TRBJ2-5; TRBD2 is a possible D gene (5 bases). The J call may be in error: the DNA end matches TRBJ2-7 better. CDR1 is DFQATT, CDR2 SNEGSKA, per germline (reference sequence). The CDR3 is 12 residues long. The CDR3 reads CSATRPGSEQYF. Here the CDR3 DNA reads TGCAGTGCGACAAGACCGGGGTCCGAGCAGTACTTC.

This clonotype was observed a few times. This chain connects TRBV27 to TRBJ2-6; D is perhaps TRBD1 (6 bases). CDR3 length: 16 amino acids. Germline V CDR1 and CDR2: MNHEY, SMNVEV (reference sequence). The ends were cut back, 3 bases at V and 2 bases at J, with 11 bases in the middle. CDR3 residues: CASSFTYRAGANVLTF. CDR3 coding DNA: TGTGCCAGCAGTTTTACTTACAGGGCTGGGGCCAACGTCCTGACTTTC.

This clonotype was counted at least ten times. V and J are TRBV7-8 and TRBJ2-6, with D unclear. This CDR3 has 13 amino acids. CDR1 and CDR2 (germline): SGHVS, FQNEAQ. V shed 8 bases and J shed 2 bases, with 7 bases lying between them. The CDR3 DNA reads TGTGCCAGCTCGCAAGCTGGGGCCAACGTCCTGACTTTC. Protein: CASSQAGANVLTF. Full variable domain (rest looked up from reference TRBV7-8 and TRBJ2-6): GAGVSQSPRYKVAKRGQDVALRCDPISGHVSLFWYQQALGQGPEFLTYFQNEAQLDKSGLPSDRFFAERPEGSVSTLKIQRTQQEDSAVYLCASSQAGANVLTFGAGSRLTVL.

This clonotype has only a few counts. This chain connects TRBV9 to TRBJ2-1; 10 bases are a match to TRBD2. The CDR3 spans 18 residues. Trimming at V came to 0 bases and at J to 1 base, leaving 7 bases not matched to a gene. Germline V lookup: CDR1 SGDLS, CDR2 YYNGEE. This CDR3 is CASSVGGTSGVSYNEQFF. CDR3 sequence (DNA): TGTGCCAGCAGCGTAGGGGGAACTAGCGGGGTATCCTACAATGAGCAGTTCTTC.

The chain combines TRBV18 with TRBJ2-1; TRBD2 matches 11 bases. With V trimmed by 5 bases and J by 6 bases, 3 bases remained unmatched. The germline V gene has CDR1 KGHSH and CDR2 LQKENI. CDR3 size: 14 residues. CDR3 DNA sequence: TGTGCCAGCTCAAATAGCGGGGGGGCCAATGAGCAGTTCTTC. It translates to CASSNSGGANEQFF.

The CDR3 reads CASTPRDSNQPQHF. The CDR3 coding sequence is TGTGCCAGCACCCCTAGGGACAGCAATCAGCCCCAGCATTTT. The chain couples TRBV27 to TRBJ1-5, with D perhaps TRBD1 (5 bases). Trimming took 7 bases from V and 1 from J, leaving 11 bases between them. Germline loops: CDR1 MNHEY, CDR2 SMNVEV (reference sequence). CDR3 length: 14 residues.

This clonotype was observed many times. The chain links TRBV6-1 to TRBJ2-5, with TRBD2 as a possible D gene (5 bases). V gave up 6 bases and J gave up 5 bases, with 10 bases separating them. Germline assignment: CDR1 MNHNS and CDR2 SASEGT. The CDR3 runs to 12 residues. The CDR3 sequence is CASRLGLETQYF. CDR3 nucleotide sequence: TGTGCCAGCAGACTAGGCCTCGAGACCCAGTACTTC.

There are a few counts of this clonotype. The chain carries TRBV6-6 and TRBJ2-1; 11 bases line up with TRBD1. Germline trimming cut 6 bases from V and 8 bases from J; bases unmatched to any gene: 9. Germline V gene sequence: CDR1 MNHNY, CDR2 SVGAGI (reference sequence). This CDR3 comprises 15 residues. DNA of the CDR3: TGTGCCAGCAGCCGGGACAGGGGGATGCAGGATGAGCAGTTCTTC. The encoded protein is CASSRDRGMQDEQFF.

This clonotype was seen just once. V gene TRBV6-1 combines with J gene TRBJ2-2; tentatively, D is TRBD2 (5 bases). In germline, CDR1 is MNHNS, CDR2 SASEGT. Trimming removed 1 base at V and 6 bases at J, with 6 bases between. The CDR3 consists of 13 residues. Written as DNA, the CDR3 is TGTGCCAGCAGTGAAGGGGAGCCCGGGGAGCTGTTTTTT. This sequence encodes CASSEGEPGELFF.

This clonotype has more than one count but fewer than ten. Just one base apart from a much larger clone, this may be a read error. The rearrangement joins TRBV5-1 to TRBJ2-1; 7 bases agree with TRBD1. Trimming cost V 3 bases and J 7 bases; bases outside gene matches: 4. The germline gives CDR1 SGHRS, CDR2 YFSETQ. The length of the CDR3 is 13 residues. CDR3 residues: CASSWTGRNEQFF. DNA of the CDR3: TGCGCCAGCAGCTGGACAGGCAGGAATGAGCAGTTCTTC.

The table lists this clonotype with a few counts. This chain links TRBV7-9 with TRBJ2-3, with TRBD2 identical over 15 bases. Trimming cost V 5 bases and J 4 bases; bases outside gene matches: 7. The CDR3 totals 17 residues. Germline loops: CDR1 SEHNR, CDR2 FQNEAQ (reference sequence). CDR3 amino acids: CASSNPGLAGGADTQYF. For the CDR3, the DNA is TGTGCCAGCAGCAACCCGGGACTAGCGGGGGGCGCAGATACGCAGTATTTT.

The chain employs TRBV4-1 and TRBJ1-4; D is undetermined. This CDR3 contains 14 residues. With 1 base removed from V and 2 bases from J, the gap between germline ends came to 5 bases. Germline V gene lookup returns CDR1 MGHRA and CDR2 YSYEKL. CDR3: CASSQVVTNEKLFF. The CDR3 nucleotides are TGCGCCAGCAGCCAAGTAGTGACTAATGAAAAACTGTTTTTT.

A few counts support this clonotype. The CDR3 protein is CASTLGGIVSGEKLFF. In DNA form, the CDR3 reads TGTGCCAGCACCCTAGGGGGTATAGTGTCTGGTGAAAAACTGTTTTTT. This chain connects TRBV12-3 or TRBV12-4 to TRBJ1-4; maybe TRBD1 (6 bases). CDR3 length: 16 residues. V was clipped by 7 bases and J by 7 bases, with 22 bases between them.

This clonotype was recorded many times. The rearrangement links TRBV9 to TRBJ2-3, with TRBD2 matching over 11 bases. The CDR3 runs 15 residues. V was pared by 4 bases and J by 5 bases, with 6 bases of the junction left unmatched. In germline, CDR1 is SGDLS, CDR2 YYNGEE. The CDR3 reads CASSRSGGAGDTQYF. The CDR3 nucleotides are TGTGCCAGCAGCCGTAGCGGGGGGGCGGGAGATACGCAGTATTTT.

This clonotype was picked up many times. The chain joins TRBV20-1 to TRBJ2-5, with TRBD1 matching over 7 bases. This CDR3 has 14 residues. The ends lost 0 bases at V and 4 bases at J; junction bases unmatched: 5. Germline V gives CDR1 DFQATT, CDR2 SNEGSKA (reference sequence). CDR3 residues: CSARDPRGSETQYF. The CDR3, as DNA: TGCAGTGCTAGAGACCCCAGGGGGTCAGAGACCCAGTACTTC.

Regarding this clonotype: This may stem from a read error, because a much larger clone lies one nucleotide away. This chain connects TRBV27 to TRBJ2-7; no firm D call. Germline V CDR1 and CDR2: MNHEY, SMNVEV (reference sequence). The CDR3 sequence is 11 residues long. V lost 3 bases to trimming and J lost 7 bases, with 7 bases between them. CDR3 region: CASSFRSEQYF. Written as DNA, the CDR3 is TGTGCCAGCAGTTTCAGATCGGAGCAGTACTTC.

The rearrangement links TRBV12-3 or TRBV12-4 to TRBJ1-2; 8 nucleotides agree with TRBD1. CDR3 size: 13 residues. Trimming removed 2 bases from V and 12 bases from J; junction bases left unmatched: 8. CDR3 residues: CASSLSGGYGHTF. The CDR3 DNA follows: TGTGCCAGCAGTTTATCAGGGGGCTACGGCCACACCTTC.

A few counts support this clonotype. This could be a read error, since a much larger clone is one nucleotide away. The chain has TRBV29-1 and TRBJ2-1; perhaps TRBD2 as D (5 bases). With 5 bases removed from V and 2 bases from J, the gap between germline ends came to 19 bases. Germline CDR1 reads SQVTM; CDR2 reads ANQGSEA. The CDR3 is 16 amino acids. The CDR3 here is CSVPKPGRGTYNEQFF. In DNA form, the CDR3 reads TGCAGCGTTCCAAAACCCGGACGGGGAACCTACAATGAGCAGTTCTTC.

Regarding this clonotype: This may arise from a read error, as a much more abundant clone is one base away. This chain uses TRBV7-2 with TRBJ1-1; D call uncertain. Per the germline V gene, CDR1 is SGHTA and CDR2 is FQGNSA. CDR3 length: 11 residues. The CDR3 nucleotides are TGTGTCAGCAGCTTAGTCGCTGAAGCTTTCTTT. It specifies CVSSLVAEAFF.

At least ten counts were recorded for this clonotype. This chain connects TRBV5-1 to TRBJ2-7; D possibly matches TRBD1 or TRBD2 (5 bases each). CDR3 size: 15 residues. V was trimmed by 4 bases and J by 0 bases, leaving 14 bases between them. CDR1 SGHRS and CDR2 YFSETQ come from the germline V gene. The CDR3 DNA reads TGCGCCAGCAGCCCCGAGGGGCGTAACTCCTACGAGCAGTACTTC. This sequence encodes CASSPEGRNSYEQYF.

The chain is built from TRBV12-3 or TRBV12-4 and TRBJ1-3; a weak D match, TRBD1 (6 bases). V was cut by 5 bases and J by 15 bases, with 11 bases left in between. This CDR3 contains 10 residues. This CDR3 reads CASSLNREYF. CDR3 bases: TGTGCCAGCAGTCTCAACAGGGAATATTTT.

The CDR3 loop reads CASSLERGGNEQFF. The CDR3 region has the DNA TGCGCCAGCAGCTTGGAGCGCGGGGGGAATGAGCAGTTCTTC. This chain joins TRBV5-1 and TRBJ2-1; 8 nucleotides line up with TRBD2. The germline V gene has CDR1 SGHRS and CDR2 YFSETQ. V trimming: 0 bases; J trimming: 7 bases; junction bases outside the gene matches: 3. The CDR3 length is 14 residues.

This sequence joins TRBV9 and TRBJ2-1; D possibly corresponds to TRBD2 (7 bases). Germline CDR1 and CDR2: SGDLS and YYNGEE. This CDR3 comprises 16 residues. The V end was cut by 3 bases, the J end by 4 bases, with 17 bases between. CDR3 loop: CASSAGRGGVYNEQFF. DNA of the CDR3: TGTGCCAGCAGCGCGGGGAGGGGGGGCGTATACAATGAGCAGTTCTTC.